This record looks at one T cell receptor beta chain sequence and its context. Antigen unknown. With 60 Vbeta and 13 Jbeta primers, the PCR was carried out. Sequencing used immunoSEQ multiplex PCR; TCRdb keeps in-frame clones, though not all of them. Seen here are 85,000 to 120,000 clones, 65% to 75% observed once, and the top ten hold 2.5% to 3.5%. These data originate in a study of cytomegalovirus exposure and HLA in healthy donors. Study in general: Tens of millions of unique TCRs from HLA-typed donors were held in an early release of data. The study, taken as a whole, reports: There were reportedly fewer N-insertions in an Asian-associated ancestry cluster than the roughly 670-donor mean, in a later analysis. Later examination showed HLA-associated TCR beta chains had greater clonal expansion than equally common others.

Trimming took off 3 bases at V and 6 bases at J, with 14 bases between the two ends. Germline V lookup: CDR1 MGHDK, CDR2 SYGVNS. CDR3 size: 15 residues. The receptor's source is a female donor in good health and CMV-seronegative. The V call is TRBV25-1, the J call TRBJ1-4, with unresolved D. The source material was PBMCs. CDR3 nucleotides: TGTGCCAGCAGTGAGAAGGCTGCCCAGGATGAAAAACTGTTTTTT. It encodes CASSEKAAQDEKLFF.